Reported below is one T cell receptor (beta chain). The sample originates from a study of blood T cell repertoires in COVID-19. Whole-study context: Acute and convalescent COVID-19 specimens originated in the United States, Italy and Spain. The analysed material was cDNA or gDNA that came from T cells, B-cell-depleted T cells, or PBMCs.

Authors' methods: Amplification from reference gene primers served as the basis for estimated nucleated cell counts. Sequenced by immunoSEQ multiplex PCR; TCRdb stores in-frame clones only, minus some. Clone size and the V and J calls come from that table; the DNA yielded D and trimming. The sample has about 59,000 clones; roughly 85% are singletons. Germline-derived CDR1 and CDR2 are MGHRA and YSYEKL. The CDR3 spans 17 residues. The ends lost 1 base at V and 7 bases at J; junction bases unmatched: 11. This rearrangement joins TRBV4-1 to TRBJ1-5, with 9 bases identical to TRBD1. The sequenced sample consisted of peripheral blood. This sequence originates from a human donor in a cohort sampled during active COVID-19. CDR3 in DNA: TGCGCCAGCAGCCAAGGGGCAATACAGGGGGCTCTGCAGCCCCAGCATTTT. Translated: CASSQGAIQGALQPQHF.